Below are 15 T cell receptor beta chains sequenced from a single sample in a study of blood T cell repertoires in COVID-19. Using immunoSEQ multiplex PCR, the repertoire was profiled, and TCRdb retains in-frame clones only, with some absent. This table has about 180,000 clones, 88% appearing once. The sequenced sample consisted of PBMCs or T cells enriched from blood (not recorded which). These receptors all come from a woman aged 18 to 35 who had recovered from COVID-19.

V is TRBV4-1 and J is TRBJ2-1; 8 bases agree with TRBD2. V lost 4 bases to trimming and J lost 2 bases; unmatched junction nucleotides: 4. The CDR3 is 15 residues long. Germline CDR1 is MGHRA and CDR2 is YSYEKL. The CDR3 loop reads CASSPSGSPYNEQFF. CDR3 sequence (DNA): TGCGCCAGCAGCCCAAGCGGGAGCCCCTACAATGAGCAGTTCTTC.

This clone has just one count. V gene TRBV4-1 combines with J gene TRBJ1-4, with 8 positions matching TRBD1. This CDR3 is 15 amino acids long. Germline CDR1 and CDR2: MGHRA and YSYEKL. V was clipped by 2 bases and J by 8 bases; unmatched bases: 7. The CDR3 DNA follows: TGCGCCAGCAGCCAAATAACAGGGGGTGGGGAAAAACTGTTTTTT. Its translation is CASSQITGGGEKLFF.

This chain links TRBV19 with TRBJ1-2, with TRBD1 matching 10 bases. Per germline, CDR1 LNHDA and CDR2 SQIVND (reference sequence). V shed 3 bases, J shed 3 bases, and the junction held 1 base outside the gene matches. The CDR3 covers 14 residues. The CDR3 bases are TGTGCCAGTAGTATTGGACAGGGGGACTATGGCTACACCTTC. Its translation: CASSIGQGDYGYTF.

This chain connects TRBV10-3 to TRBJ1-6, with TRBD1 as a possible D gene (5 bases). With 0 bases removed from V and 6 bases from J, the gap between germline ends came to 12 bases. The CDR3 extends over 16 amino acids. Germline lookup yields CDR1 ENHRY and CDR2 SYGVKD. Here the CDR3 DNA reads TGTGCCATCAGTGAGTCGTCGGGAGGGGTTAATTCACCCCTCCACTTT. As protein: CAISESSGGVNSPLHF.

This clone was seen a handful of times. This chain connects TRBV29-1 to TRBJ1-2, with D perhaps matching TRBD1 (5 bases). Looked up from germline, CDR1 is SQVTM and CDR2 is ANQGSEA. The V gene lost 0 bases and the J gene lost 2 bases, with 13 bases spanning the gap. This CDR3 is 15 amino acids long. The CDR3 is CSVEDHPGFNYGYTF. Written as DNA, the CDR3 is TGCAGCGTTGAAGACCATCCAGGGTTCAACTATGGCTACACCTTC.

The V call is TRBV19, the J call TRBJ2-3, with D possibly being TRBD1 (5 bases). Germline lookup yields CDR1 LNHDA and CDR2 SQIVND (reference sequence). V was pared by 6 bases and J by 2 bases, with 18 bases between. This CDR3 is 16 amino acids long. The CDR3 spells CASRGAGLDFTDTQYF. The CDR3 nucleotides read TGTGCCAGTAGAGGGGCCGGGCTGGATTTCACAGATACGCAGTATTTT.

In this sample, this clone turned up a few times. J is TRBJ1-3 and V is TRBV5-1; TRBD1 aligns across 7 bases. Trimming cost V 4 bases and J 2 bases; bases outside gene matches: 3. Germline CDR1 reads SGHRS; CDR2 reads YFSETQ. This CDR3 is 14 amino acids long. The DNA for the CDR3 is TGCGCCAGCAGCGCCCAGGGGGCTGGAAACACCATATATTTT. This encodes CASSAQGAGNTIYF.

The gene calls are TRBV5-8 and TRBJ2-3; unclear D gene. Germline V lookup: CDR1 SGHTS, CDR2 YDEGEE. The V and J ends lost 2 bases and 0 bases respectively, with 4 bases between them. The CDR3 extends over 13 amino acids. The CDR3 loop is CASSFGSTDTQYF. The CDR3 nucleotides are TGTGCCAGCAGCTTCGGGAGCACAGATACGCAGTATTTT.

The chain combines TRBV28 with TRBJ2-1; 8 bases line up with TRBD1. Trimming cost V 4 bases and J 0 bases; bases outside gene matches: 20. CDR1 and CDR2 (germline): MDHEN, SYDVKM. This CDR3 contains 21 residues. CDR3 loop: CASSSLLTGEIGSSSYNEQFF. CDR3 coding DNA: TGTGCCAGCAGTTCTTTGCTGACAGGGGAAATTGGTTCGAGCTCCTACAATGAGCAGTTCTTC.

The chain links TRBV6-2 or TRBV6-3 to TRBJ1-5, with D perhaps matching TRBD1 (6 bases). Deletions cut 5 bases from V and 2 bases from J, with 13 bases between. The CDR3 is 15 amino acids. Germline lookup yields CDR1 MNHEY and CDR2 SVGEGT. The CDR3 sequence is CASSADRTGNQPQHF. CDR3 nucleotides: TGTGCCAGCAGTGCCGACAGGACCGGCAATCAGCCCCAGCATTTT.

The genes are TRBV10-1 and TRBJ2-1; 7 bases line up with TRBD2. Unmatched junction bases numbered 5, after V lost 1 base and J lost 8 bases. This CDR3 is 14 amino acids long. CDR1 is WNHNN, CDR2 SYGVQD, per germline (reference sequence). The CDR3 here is CASSELRGSYEQFF. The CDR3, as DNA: TGCGCCAGCAGTGAGTTGCGCGGGAGTTATGAGCAGTTCTTC.

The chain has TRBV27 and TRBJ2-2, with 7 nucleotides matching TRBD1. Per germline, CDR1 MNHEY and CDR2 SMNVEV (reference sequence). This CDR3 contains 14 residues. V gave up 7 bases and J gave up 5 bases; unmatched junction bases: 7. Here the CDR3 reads CASNKRGRTGELFF. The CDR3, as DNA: TGTGCCAGCAATAAAAGGGGGCGTACCGGGGAGCTGTTTTTT.

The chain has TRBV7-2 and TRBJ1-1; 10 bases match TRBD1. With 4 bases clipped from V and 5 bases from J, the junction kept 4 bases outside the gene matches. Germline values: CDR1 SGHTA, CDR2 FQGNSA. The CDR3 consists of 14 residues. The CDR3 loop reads CASSSRQGATEAFF. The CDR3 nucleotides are TGTGCCAGCAGCTCACGACAGGGGGCGACTGAAGCTTTCTTT. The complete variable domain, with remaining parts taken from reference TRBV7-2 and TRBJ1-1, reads GAGVSQSPSNKVTEKGKDVELRCDPISGHTALYWYRQSLGQGLEFLIYFQGNSAPDKSGLPSDRFSAERTGGSVSTLTIQRTQQEDSAVYLCASSSRQGATEAFFGQGTRLTVV.

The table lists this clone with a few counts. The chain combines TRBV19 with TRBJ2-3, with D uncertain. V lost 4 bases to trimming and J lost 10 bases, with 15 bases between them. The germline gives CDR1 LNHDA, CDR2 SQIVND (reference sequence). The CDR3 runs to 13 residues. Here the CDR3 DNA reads TGTGCCAGTAGTACGAGTAGCCCCATGGCGCAGTATTTT. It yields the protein CASSTSSPMAQYF.

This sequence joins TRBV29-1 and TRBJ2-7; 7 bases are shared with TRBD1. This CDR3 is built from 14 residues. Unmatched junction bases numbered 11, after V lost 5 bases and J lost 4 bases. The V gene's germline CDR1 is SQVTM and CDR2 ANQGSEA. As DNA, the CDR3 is TGCAGCGTTTCTGGCCAGGGGGATATATACGAGCAGTACTTC. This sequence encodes CSVSGQGDIYEQYF.